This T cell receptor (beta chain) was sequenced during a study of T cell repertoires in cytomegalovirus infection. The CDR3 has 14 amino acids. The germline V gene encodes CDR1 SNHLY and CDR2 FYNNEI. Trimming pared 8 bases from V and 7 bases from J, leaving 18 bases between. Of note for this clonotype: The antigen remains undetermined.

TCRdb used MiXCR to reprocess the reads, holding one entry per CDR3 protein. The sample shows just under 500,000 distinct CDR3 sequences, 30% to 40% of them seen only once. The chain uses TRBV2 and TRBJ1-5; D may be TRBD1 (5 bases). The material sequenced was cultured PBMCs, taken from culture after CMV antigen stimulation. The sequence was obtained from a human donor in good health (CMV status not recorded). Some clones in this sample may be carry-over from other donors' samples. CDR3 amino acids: CASRHRTIQQPQHF. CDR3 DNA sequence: TGTGCCAGCCGTCACAGGACTATTCAACAGCCCCAGCATTTT. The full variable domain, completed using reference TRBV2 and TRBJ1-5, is EPEVTQTPSHQVTQMGQEVILRCVPISNHLYFYWYRQILGQKVEFLVSFYNNEISEKSEIFDDQFSVERPDGSNFTLKIRSTKLEDSAMYFCASRHRTIQQPQHFGDGTRLSIL.